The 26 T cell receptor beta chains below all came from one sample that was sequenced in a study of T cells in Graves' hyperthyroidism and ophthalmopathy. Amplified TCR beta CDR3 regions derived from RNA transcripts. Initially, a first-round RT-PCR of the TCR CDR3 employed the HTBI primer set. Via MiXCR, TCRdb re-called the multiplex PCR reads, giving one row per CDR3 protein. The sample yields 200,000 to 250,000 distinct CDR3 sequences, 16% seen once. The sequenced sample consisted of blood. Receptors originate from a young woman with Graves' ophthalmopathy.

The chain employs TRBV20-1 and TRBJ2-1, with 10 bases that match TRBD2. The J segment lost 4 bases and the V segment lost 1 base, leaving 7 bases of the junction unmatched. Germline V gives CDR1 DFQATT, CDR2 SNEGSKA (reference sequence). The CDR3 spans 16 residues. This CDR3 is CSARVRASGSYNEQFF. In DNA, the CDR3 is TGCAGTGCTAGAGTTAGGGCTAGCGGGAGTTACAATGAGCAGTTCTTC.

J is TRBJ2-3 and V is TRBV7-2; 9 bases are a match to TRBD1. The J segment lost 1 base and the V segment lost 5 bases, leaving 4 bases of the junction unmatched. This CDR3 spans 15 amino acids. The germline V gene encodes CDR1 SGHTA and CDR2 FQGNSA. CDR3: CASSPWTGGTDTQYF. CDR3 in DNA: TGTGCCAGCAGCCCGTGGACAGGGGGCACAGATACGCAGTATTTT.

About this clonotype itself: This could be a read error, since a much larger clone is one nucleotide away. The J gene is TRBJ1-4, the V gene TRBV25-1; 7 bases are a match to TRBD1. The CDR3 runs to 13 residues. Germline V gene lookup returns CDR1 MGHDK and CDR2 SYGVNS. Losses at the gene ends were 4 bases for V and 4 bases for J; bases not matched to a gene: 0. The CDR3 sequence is CASSGQGNEKLFF. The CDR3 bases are TGTGCCAGCAGTGGACAGGGTAATGAAAAACTGTTTTTT.

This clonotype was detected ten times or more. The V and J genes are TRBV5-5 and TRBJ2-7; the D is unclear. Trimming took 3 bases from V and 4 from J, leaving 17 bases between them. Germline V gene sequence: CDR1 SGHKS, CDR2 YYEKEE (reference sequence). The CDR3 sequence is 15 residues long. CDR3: CASSSRSGLHYEQYF. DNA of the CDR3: TGTGCCAGCAGCTCGAGGTCCGGGCTTCATTACGAGCAGTACTTC.

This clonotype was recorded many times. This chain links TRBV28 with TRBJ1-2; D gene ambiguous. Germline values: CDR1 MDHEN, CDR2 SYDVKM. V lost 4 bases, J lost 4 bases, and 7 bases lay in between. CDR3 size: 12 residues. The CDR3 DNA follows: TGTGCCAGCAGTTCGGACCGCTATGGCTACACCTTC. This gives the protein CASSSDRYGYTF.

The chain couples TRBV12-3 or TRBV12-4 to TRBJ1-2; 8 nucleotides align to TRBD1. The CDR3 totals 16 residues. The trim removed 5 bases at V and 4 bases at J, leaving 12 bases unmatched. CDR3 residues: CASSPPGTGSIYGYTF. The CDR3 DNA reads TGTGCCAGCAGTCCCCCCGGGACAGGATCAATCTATGGCTACACCTTC.

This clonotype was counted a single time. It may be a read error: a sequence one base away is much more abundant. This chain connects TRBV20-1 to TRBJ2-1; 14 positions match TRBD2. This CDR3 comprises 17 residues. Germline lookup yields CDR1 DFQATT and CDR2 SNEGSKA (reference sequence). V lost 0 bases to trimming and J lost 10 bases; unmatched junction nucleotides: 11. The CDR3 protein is CSARDLTSGRVSGEQFF. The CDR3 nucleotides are TGCAGTGCTAGAGATTTGACTAGCGGGAGGGTATCCGGCGAGCAGTTCTTC.

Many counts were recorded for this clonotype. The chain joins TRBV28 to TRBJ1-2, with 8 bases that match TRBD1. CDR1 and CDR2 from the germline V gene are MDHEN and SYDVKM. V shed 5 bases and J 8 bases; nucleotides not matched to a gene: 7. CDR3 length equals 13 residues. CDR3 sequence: CASSLRTGMGYTF. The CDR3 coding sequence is TGTGCCAGCAGTCTCAGGACAGGGATGGGCTACACCTTC.

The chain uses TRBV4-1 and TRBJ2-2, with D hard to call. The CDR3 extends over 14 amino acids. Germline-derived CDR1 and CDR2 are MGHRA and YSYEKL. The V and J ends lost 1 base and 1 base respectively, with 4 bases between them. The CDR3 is CASSQGRNTGELFF. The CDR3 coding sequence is TGCGCCAGCAGCCAAGGCAGGAACACCGGGGAGCTGTTTTTT.

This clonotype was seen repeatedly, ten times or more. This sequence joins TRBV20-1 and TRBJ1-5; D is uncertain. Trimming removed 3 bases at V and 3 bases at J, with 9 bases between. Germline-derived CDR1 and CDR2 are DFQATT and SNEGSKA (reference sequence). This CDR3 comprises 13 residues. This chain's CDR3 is CSASATDNQPQHF. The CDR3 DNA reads TGCAGTGCTAGTGCTACCGACAATCAGCCCCAGCATTTT.

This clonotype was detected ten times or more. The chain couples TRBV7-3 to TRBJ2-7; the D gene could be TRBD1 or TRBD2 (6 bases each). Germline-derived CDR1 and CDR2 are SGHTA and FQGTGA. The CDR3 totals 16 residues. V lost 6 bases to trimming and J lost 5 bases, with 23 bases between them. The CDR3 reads CASSMTARGLIHEQYF. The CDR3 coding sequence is TGTGCCAGCAGTATGACCGCCAGGGGACTCATCCACGAGCAGTACTTC.

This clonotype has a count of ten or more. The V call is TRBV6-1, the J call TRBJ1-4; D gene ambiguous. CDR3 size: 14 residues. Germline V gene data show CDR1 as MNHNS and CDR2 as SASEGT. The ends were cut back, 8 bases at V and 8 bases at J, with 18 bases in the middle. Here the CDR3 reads CASGNVPAGEKLFF. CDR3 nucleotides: TGTGCCAGCGGCAATGTCCCGGCAGGAGAAAAACTGTTTTTT.

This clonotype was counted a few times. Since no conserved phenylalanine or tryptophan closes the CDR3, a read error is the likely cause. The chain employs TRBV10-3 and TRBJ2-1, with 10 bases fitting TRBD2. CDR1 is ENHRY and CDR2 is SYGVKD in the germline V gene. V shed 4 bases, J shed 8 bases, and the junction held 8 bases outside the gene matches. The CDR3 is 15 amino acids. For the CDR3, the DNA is TGTGCCATCAGTGTTCGGGCTAGCGGGGGCTATGAGCAGTTCCTC. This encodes CAISVRASGGYEQFL.

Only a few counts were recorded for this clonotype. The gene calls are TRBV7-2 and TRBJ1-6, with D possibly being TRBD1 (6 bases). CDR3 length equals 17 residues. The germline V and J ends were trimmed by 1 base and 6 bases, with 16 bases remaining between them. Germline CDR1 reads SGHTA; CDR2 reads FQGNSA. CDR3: CASSLDGGRLANSPLHF. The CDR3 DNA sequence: TGTGCCAGCAGCTTAGACGGGGGGCGCTTGGCTAATTCACCCCTCCACTTT.

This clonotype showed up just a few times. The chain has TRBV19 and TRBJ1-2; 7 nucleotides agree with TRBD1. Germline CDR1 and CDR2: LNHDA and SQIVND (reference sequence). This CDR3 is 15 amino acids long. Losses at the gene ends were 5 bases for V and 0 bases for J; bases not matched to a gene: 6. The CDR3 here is CASSLRTGTNYGYTF. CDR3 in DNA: TGTGCCAGTAGTCTCCGGACAGGAACTAACTATGGCTACACCTTC.

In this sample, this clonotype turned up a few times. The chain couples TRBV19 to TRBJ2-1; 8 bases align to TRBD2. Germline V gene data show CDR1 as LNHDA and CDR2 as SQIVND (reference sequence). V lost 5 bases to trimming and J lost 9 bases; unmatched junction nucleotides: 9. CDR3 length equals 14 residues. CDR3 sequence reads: CASSPGLGGREQFF. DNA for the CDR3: TGTGCCAGTAGTCCGGGACTAGGGGGTCGTGAGCAGTTCTTC.

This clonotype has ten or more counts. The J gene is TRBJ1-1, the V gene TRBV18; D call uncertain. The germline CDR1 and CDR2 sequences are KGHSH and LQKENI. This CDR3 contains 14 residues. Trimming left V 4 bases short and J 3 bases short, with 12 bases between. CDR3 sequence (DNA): TGTGCCAGCTCACTTACAGCGGAACACACTGAAGCTTTCTTT. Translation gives CASSLTAEHTEAFF.

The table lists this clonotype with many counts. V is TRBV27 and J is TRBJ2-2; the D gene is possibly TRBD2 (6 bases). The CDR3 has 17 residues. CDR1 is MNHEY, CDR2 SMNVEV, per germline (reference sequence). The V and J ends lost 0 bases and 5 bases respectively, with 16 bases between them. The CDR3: CASSLSAGLADTGELFF. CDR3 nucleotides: TGTGCCAGCAGTTTATCGGCGGGGCTAGCTGATACCGGGGAGCTGTTTTTT.

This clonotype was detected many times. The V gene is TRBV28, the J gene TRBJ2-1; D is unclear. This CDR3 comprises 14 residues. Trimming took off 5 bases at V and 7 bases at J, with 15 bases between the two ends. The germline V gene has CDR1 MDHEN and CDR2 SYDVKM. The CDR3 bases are TGTGCCAGCAGTCCACACAACATGGGGAATGAGCAGTTCTTC. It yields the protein CASSPHNMGNEQFF.

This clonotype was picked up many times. The chain's CDR3 is CASSPMEGSLGYTF. DNA for the CDR3: TGTGCCAGCTCACCGATGGAGGGTTCCTTGGGCTACACCTTC. The rearrangement uses TRBV18 and TRBJ1-2; D gene uncertain. V gave up 3 bases and J gave up 8 bases, with 16 bases separating them. The germline V gene encodes CDR1 KGHSH and CDR2 LQKENI. CDR3 length equals 14 residues.

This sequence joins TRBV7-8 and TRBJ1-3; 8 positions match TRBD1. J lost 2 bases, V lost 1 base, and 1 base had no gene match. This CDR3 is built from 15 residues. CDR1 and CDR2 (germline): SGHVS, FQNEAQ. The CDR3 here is CASSLETGAGNTIYF. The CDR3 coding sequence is TGTGCCAGCAGCTTAGAGACAGGGGCTGGAAACACCATATATTTT.

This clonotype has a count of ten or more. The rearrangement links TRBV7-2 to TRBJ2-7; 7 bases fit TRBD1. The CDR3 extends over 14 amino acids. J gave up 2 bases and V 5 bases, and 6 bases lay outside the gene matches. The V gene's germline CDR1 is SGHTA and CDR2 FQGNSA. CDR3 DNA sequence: TGTGCCAGCAGCGCCGGGACAGACCCCTACGAGCAGTACTTC. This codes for CASSAGTDPYEQYF.

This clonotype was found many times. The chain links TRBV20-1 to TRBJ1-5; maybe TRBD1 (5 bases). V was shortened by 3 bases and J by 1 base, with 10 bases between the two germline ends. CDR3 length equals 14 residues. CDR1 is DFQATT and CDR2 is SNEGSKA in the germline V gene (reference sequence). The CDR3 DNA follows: TGCAGTGCTAGGGAAGGGGCGAGCAATCAGCCCCAGCATTTT. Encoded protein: CSAREGASNQPQHF.

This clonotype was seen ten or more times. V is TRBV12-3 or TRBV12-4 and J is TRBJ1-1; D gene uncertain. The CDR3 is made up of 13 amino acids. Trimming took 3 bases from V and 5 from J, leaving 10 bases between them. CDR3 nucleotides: TGTGCCAGCAGTTTCACCGGGGAAACTGAAGCTTTCTTT. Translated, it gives CASSFTGETEAFF.

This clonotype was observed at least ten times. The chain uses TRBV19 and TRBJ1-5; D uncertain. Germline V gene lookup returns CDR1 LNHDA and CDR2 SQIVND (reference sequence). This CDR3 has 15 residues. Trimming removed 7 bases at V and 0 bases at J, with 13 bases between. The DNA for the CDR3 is TGTGCCAGTATGGTGGGCCACAATAGCAATCAGCCCCAGCATTTT. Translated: CASMVGHNSNQPQHF.

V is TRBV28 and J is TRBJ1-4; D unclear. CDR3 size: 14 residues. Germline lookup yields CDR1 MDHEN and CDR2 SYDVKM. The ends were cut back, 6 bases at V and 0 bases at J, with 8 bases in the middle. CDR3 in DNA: TGTGCCAGCAGCCCTTCTGCAACTAATGAAAAACTGTTTTTT. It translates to CASSPSATNEKLFF.